This is a list of T cell receptor beta chains from one sample in a study of blood T cell repertoires in COVID-19. Produced via immunoSEQ multiplex PCR; TCRdb's table is partial and in-frame only. The table includes about 80,000 clones, approximately 76% detected once. The sequenced material came from peripheral blood. The origin of the receptors is a man between 65 and 85 years old with active or convalescent COVID-19. CDR3s include the opening cysteine and the closing phenylalanine or tryptophan. D genes are given only for firm matches. Clone size appears in some rows only: once, few, many, or a class for an expanded clone.

J gene: TRBJ2-1; V gene: TRBV7-2; clone size: NA; D gene: TRBD2; CDR3 protein: CASGWAGDSYNEQFF; CDR3 DNA: TGTGCCAGCGGATGGGCGGGGGATTCCTACAATGAGCAGTTCTTC
J gene: TRBJ1-3; V gene: TRBV9; clone size: few; D gene: NA; CDR3 protein: CASSVGQAREDTIYF; CDR3 DNA: TGTGCCAGCAGCGTAGGACAGGCCAGGGAAGACACCATATATTTT
J gene: TRBJ2-1; V gene: TRBV24-1; clone size: NA; D gene: TRBD2; CDR3 protein: CATGEGGNEQFF; CDR3 DNA: TGTGCCACCGGGGAGGGCGGCAATGAGCAGTTCTTC
J gene: TRBJ2-2; V gene: TRBV10-3; clone size: NA; D gene: TRBD2; CDR3 protein: CAISSGTSSGGELFF; CDR3 DNA: TGTGCCATCAGTAGCGGGACTAGCAGCGGCGGGGAGCTGTTTTTT
J gene: TRBJ2-2; V gene: TRBV5-5; clone size: NA; D gene: NA; CDR3 protein: CASSFSVPGTGELFF; CDR3 DNA: TGTGCCAGCAGCTTTTCGGTCCCTGGCACCGGGGAGCTGTTTTTT
J gene: TRBJ2-7; V gene: TRBV6-5; clone size: NA; D gene: NA; CDR3 protein: CASSRRQPLEQYF; CDR3 DNA: TGTGCCAGCAGTCGGAGACAGCCTCTCGAGCAGTACTTC
J gene: TRBJ2-5; V gene: TRBV7-3; clone size: NA; D gene: TRBD2; CDR3 protein: CASSSQGSGGETQYF; CDR3 DNA: TGTGCCAGCAGCTCCCAGGGGAGCGGGGGAGAGACCCAGTACTTC
J gene: TRBJ2-4; V gene: TRBV18; clone size: NA; D gene: NA; CDR3 protein: CASSQDSKNIQYF; CDR3 DNA: TGTGCCAGCTCACAGGACTCCAAAAACATTCAGTACTTC
J gene: TRBJ2-5; V gene: TRBV6-1; clone size: NA; D gene: TRBD2; CDR3 protein: CASSERERGQETQYF; CDR3 DNA: TGTGCCAGCAGTGAACGAGAGCGGGGGCAAGAGACCCAGTACTTC
J gene: TRBJ1-3; V gene: TRBV30; clone size: NA; D gene: NA; CDR3 protein: CAWKLQGGNTIYF; CDR3 DNA: TGTGCCTGGAAGCTACAGGGAGGAAACACCATATATTTT
J gene: TRBJ2-1; V gene: TRBV4-1; clone size: NA; D gene: TRBD2; CDR3 protein: CASSGVGTSLPNEQFF; CDR3 DNA: TGCGCCAGCAGCGGAGTTGGGACTAGCCTCCCAAATGAGCAGTTCTTC
J gene: TRBJ2-5; V gene: TRBV13; clone size: NA; D gene: NA; CDR3 protein: CASRTRGGETQYF; CDR3 DNA: TGTGCCAGCAGGACTCGAGGAGGGGAGACCCAGTACTTC
J gene: TRBJ2-3; V gene: TRBV24-1; clone size: NA; D gene: TRBD1; CDR3 protein: CATSEPDRGVTDTQYF; CDR3 DNA: TGTGCCACCAGTGAGCCTGACAGGGGAGTGACAGATACGCAGTATTTT
J gene: TRBJ2-5; V gene: TRBV24-1; clone size: NA; D gene: TRBD1; CDR3 protein: CATSENGQGQTQYF; CDR3 DNA: TGTGCCACCAGTGAGAACGGACAGGGACAGACCCAGTACTTC
J gene: TRBJ2-1; V gene: TRBV4-1; clone size: few; D gene: TRBD2; CDR3 protein: CASSRTGGGGHSEQFF; CDR3 DNA: TGCGCCAGCAGCCGCACGGGCGGGGGGGGCCACAGTGAGCAGTTCTTC
J gene: TRBJ2-7; V gene: TRBV6-6; clone size: NA; D gene: TRBD2; CDR3 protein: CASSRTAMTSGVISYEQYF; CDR3 DNA: TGTGCCAGCAGTCGAACAGCCATGACTAGCGGGGTTATCTCCTACGAGCAGTACTTC
J gene: TRBJ2-2; V gene: TRBV7-7; clone size: NA; D gene: NA; CDR3 protein: CASSFSQTTGELFF; CDR3 DNA: TGTGCCAGCAGCTTCTCACAGACCACCGGGGAGCTGTTTTTT
J gene: TRBJ2-2; V gene: TRBV12-3/TRBV12-4; clone size: NA; D gene: NA; CDR3 protein: CASLVDTGELFF; CDR3 DNA: TGTGCCAGCCTAGTTGACACCGGGGAGCTGTTTTTT
J gene: TRBJ1-2; V gene: TRBV9; clone size: NA; D gene: NA; CDR3 protein: CASSANPGLRGGYTF; CDR3 DNA: TGTGCCAGCAGCGCGAATCCGGGACTACGGGGAGGCTACACCTTC
J gene: TRBJ2-7; V gene: TRBV5-5; clone size: NA; D gene: NA; CDR3 protein: CASSLGTGSVSYEQYF; CDR3 DNA: TGTGCCAGCAGCTTGGGAACTGGTAGCGTCTCCTACGAGCAGTACTTC
J gene: TRBJ2-7; V gene: TRBV5-6; clone size: NA; D gene: TRBD1; CDR3 protein: CASSGRQGYEQYF; CDR3 DNA: TGTGCCAGCAGCGGGAGACAGGGCTACGAGCAGTACTTC
J gene: TRBJ2-6; V gene: TRBV7-6; clone size: NA; D gene: NA; CDR3 protein: CASSFRGSVLTF; CDR3 DNA: TGTGCCAGCAGCTTTCGGGGAAGCGTCCTGACTTTC
J gene: TRBJ1-2; V gene: TRBV3-1/TRBV3-2; clone size: few; D gene: TRBD1; CDR3 protein: CASSHRQGAYYGYTF; CDR3 DNA: TGTGCCAGCAGCCACCGACAGGGGGCATACTATGGCTACACCTTC
J gene: TRBJ2-7; V gene: TRBV5-6; clone size: NA; D gene: NA; CDR3 protein: CASSRAGTRSYEQYF; CDR3 DNA: TGTGCCAGCAGCCGGGCCGGGACAAGGTCCTACGAGCAGTACTTC
J gene: TRBJ2-1; V gene: TRBV10-3; clone size: NA; D gene: TRBD2; CDR3 protein: CAISGSGGLTNEQFF; CDR3 DNA: TGTGCCATCAGTGGGAGCGGGGGGCTGACAAATGAGCAGTTCTTC
J gene: TRBJ2-7; V gene: TRBV5-6; clone size: NA; D gene: NA; CDR3 protein: CASSLRQVYYEQYF; CDR3 DNA: TGTGCCAGCAGCTTAAGGCAGGTGTACTACGAGCAGTACTTC
J gene: TRBJ2-2; V gene: TRBV5-1; clone size: NA; D gene: NA; CDR3 protein: CASSPRGFLATYTGELFF; CDR3 DNA: TGCGCCAGCAGCCCACGAGGGTTTCTGGCTACTTACACCGGGGAGCTGTTTTTT
J gene: TRBJ2-3; V gene: TRBV14; clone size: NA; D gene: TRBD2; CDR3 protein: CASSPLAGGITDTQYF; CDR3 DNA: TGTGCCAGCAGCCCCCTAGCGGGGGGCATAACAGATACGCAGTATTTT
J gene: TRBJ2-2; V gene: TRBV9; clone size: NA; D gene: NA; CDR3 protein: CASSVSGAGELFF; CDR3 DNA: TGTGCCAGCAGCGTCTCAGGGGCAGGGGAGCTGTTTTTT
J gene: TRBJ2-7; V gene: TRBV30; clone size: few; D gene: NA; CDR3 protein: CAWRPWGLAQYF; CDR3 DNA: TGTGCCTGGAGACCTTGGGGACTTGCTCAGTACTTC
J gene: TRBJ2-2; V gene: TRBV5-1; clone size: NA; D gene: NA; CDR3 protein: CASKTSTYTGELFF; CDR3 DNA: TGCGCCAGCAAAACTAGCACCTACACCGGGGAGCTGTTTTTT
J gene: TRBJ1-1; V gene: TRBV10-1; clone size: NA; D gene: NA; CDR3 protein: CASSVTRDTEAFF; CDR3 DNA: TGCGCCAGCAGCGTAACGAGGGACACTGAAGCTTTCTTT
J gene: TRBJ2-3; V gene: TRBV27; clone size: NA; D gene: TRBD2; CDR3 protein: CASSFTHSGSTDTQYF; CDR3 DNA: TGTGCCAGCAGTTTTACCCATAGCGGGTCCACAGATACGCAGTATTTT
J gene: TRBJ2-5; V gene: TRBV20-1; clone size: NA; D gene: NA; CDR3 protein: CSAKKSETQYF; CDR3 DNA: TGCAGTGCCAAGAAGAGTGAGACCCAGTACTTC
J gene: TRBJ2-3; V gene: TRBV5-1; clone size: few; D gene: TRBD2; CDR3 protein: CASSLKAGGPPRTDTQYF; CDR3 DNA: TGCGCCAGCAGCTTAAAAGCGGGGGGTCCCCCTCGCACAGATACGCAGTATTTT
J gene: TRBJ2-3; V gene: TRBV7-9; clone size: NA; D gene: NA; CDR3 protein: CASRPTTSSTDTQYF; CDR3 DNA: TGTGCCAGCAGGCCAACTACCTCTAGCACAGATACGCAGTATTTT
J gene: TRBJ2-7; V gene: TRBV5-1; clone size: NA; D gene: TRBD2; CDR3 protein: CASSLGLAGEQYF; CDR3 DNA: TGCGCCAGCAGCTTGGGGCTAGCGGGAGAGCAGTACTTC
J gene: TRBJ2-7; V gene: TRBV7-9; clone size: few; D gene: NA; CDR3 protein: CASSFVRTGEQYF; CDR3 DNA: TGTGCCAGCAGCTTCGTTAGGACGGGAGAGCAGTACTTC
J gene: TRBJ2-1; V gene: TRBV7-9; clone size: NA; D gene: NA; CDR3 protein: CASSLYTGTFNEQFF; CDR3 DNA: TGTGCCAGCAGCTTATACACGGGGACTTTCAATGAGCAGTTCTTC
J gene: TRBJ1-6; V gene: TRBV30; clone size: once; D gene: NA; CDR3 protein: CAWSRGASYSPLHF; CDR3 DNA: TGTGCCTGGAGTCGTGGGGCCTCGTATTCACCCCTCCACTTT
J gene: TRBJ2-1; V gene: TRBV7-9; clone size: NA; D gene: NA; CDR3 protein: CASRLSDEQFF; CDR3 DNA: TGTGCCAGCAGGCTTTCGGATGAGCAGTTCTTC
J gene: TRBJ1-2; V gene: TRBV9; clone size: NA; D gene: NA; CDR3 protein: CASNNPPGAGYTF; CDR3 DNA: TGTGCCAGCAACAACCCACCGGGTGCTGGCTACACCTTC
J gene: TRBJ2-5; V gene: TRBV6-5; clone size: NA; D gene: NA; CDR3 protein: CATDGTEETQYF; CDR3 DNA: TGTGCCACCGACGGGACTGAAGAGACCCAGTACTTC
J gene: TRBJ2-1; V gene: TRBV5-4; clone size: NA; D gene: NA; CDR3 protein: CASSLGQASSYNEQFF; CDR3 DNA: TGTGCCAGCAGCCTGGGGCAAGCTAGCTCCTACAATGAGCAGTTCTTC
J gene: TRBJ2-2; V gene: TRBV9; clone size: NA; D gene: NA; CDR3 protein: CASSVDAGNTGELFF; CDR3 DNA: TGTGCCAGCAGCGTAGATGCGGGTAACACCGGGGAGCTGTTTTTT
J gene: TRBJ1-5; V gene: TRBV28; clone size: many; D gene: NA; CDR3 protein: CASIGGAQPQHF; CDR3 DNA: TGTGCCAGCATAGGGGGGGCTCAGCCCCAGCATTTT
J gene: TRBJ2-3; V gene: TRBV7-9; clone size: NA; D gene: TRBD2; CDR3 protein: CASSRGTSGAPSTDTQYF; CDR3 DNA: TGTGCCAGCAGTCGCGGGACTAGCGGGGCCCCGAGCACAGATACGCAGTATTTT
J gene: TRBJ2-5; V gene: TRBV7-9; clone size: NA; D gene: NA; CDR3 protein: CASSLRQPETQYF; CDR3 DNA: TGTGCCAGCAGCTTAAGACAGCCCGAGACCCAGTACTTC
J gene: TRBJ2-1; V gene: TRBV9; clone size: NA; D gene: TRBD1; CDR3 protein: CASSITGVNEQFF; CDR3 DNA: TGTGCCAGCAGCATCACAGGGGTTAACGAGCAGTTCTTC
J gene: TRBJ2-2; V gene: TRBV2; clone size: NA; D gene: NA; CDR3 protein: CASSRERELFF; CDR3 DNA: TGTGCCAGCAGTAGGGAGCGGGAGCTGTTTTTT
J gene: TRBJ2-5; V gene: TRBV11-2; clone size: NA; D gene: NA; CDR3 protein: CASSSGLRGAQYF; CDR3 DNA: TGTGCCAGCAGCTCGGGACTCCGAGGGGCCCAGTACTTC
J gene: TRBJ2-5; V gene: TRBV6-5; clone size: NA; D gene: NA; CDR3 protein: CASTTGDSGETQYF; CDR3 DNA: TGTGCCAGCACCACCGGGGACTCGGGAGAGACCCAGTACTTC